The clone carrying this T cell receptor beta chain has more than one count but fewer than ten. The data are from a study of blood T cell repertoires in COVID-19. Generated by immunoSEQ multiplex PCR, the TCRdb table keeps only in-frame clones and is missing some. The table lists 250,000 to 300,000 clones, around 90% of them singletons. V was trimmed by 6 bases and J by 5 bases, leaving 16 bases between them. In germline, CDR1 is SQVTM, CDR2 ANQGSEA. The CDR3 totals 13 residues. The sequencing sample was made of peripheral blood. The TCR was taken from a man in his forties or fifties with acute or convalescent COVID-19. J is TRBJ1-1 and V is TRBV29-1; possible D gene TRBD1, 6 bases. The CDR3 nucleotides are TGCAGCGTCGCCCCTCTACAGGGAACTGAAGCTTTCTTT. The encoded protein is CSVAPLQGTEAFF.